What follows are 10 T cell receptor beta chains derived from one specimen sequenced in a study of cytomegalovirus exposure and HLA in healthy donors. Generated by immunoSEQ multiplex PCR, the TCRdb table keeps only in-frame clones and is missing some. The data show a few hundred thousand clones, 85% to 95% seen once. The sequencing sample was made of PBMCs. Receptor source: a woman in her late teens or twenties in good health and CMV-seronegative.

The chain joins TRBV7-2 to TRBJ1-6, with 9 bases matching TRBD1. Germline V gene data show CDR1 as SGHTA and CDR2 as FQGNSA. The V and J ends lost 2 bases and 10 bases, in that order; junction bases with no gene match: 9. This CDR3 has 16 amino acids. CDR3 in amino acids: CASSLLGQGVRSPLHF. CDR3 nucleotide sequence: TGTGCCAGCAGCTTACTGGGACAGGGTGTACGGTCACCCCTCCACTTT.

The sample holds a few counts of this clone. The J gene is TRBJ2-7, the V gene TRBV5-6, with 7 positions matching TRBD1. Germline loops: CDR1 SGHDT, CDR2 YYEEEE. The junction had 5 bases not matched to a gene; V was cut back by 2 bases and J by 6 bases. The CDR3 covers 13 residues. The CDR3 region has the DNA TGTGCCAGCAGCTTAGCCAGGGGGACCGAGCAGTACTTC. Encoded protein: CASSLARGTEQYF. The entire variable domain, with the rest obtained from reference TRBV5-6 and TRBJ2-7, is as follows: DAGVTQSPTHLIKTRGQQVTLRCSPKSGHDTVSWYQQALGQGPQFIFQYYEEEERQRGNFPDRFSGHQFPNYSSELNVNALLLGDSALYLCASSLARGTEQYFGPGTRLTVT.

Written as DNA, the CDR3 is TGTGCCAGTAGCAAATTAGCGGGAGTAGGTGAGCAGTACTTC. Translating it yields CASSKLAGVGEQYF. The chain joins TRBV19 to TRBJ2-7, with 9 bases that match TRBD2. This CDR3 region has 14 residues. V trimming: 6 bases; J trimming: 7 bases; junction bases outside the gene matches: 10. CDR1 is LNHDA, CDR2 SQIVND, per germline (reference sequence).

V is TRBV5-3 and J is TRBJ1-4; 7 bases are a match to TRBD1. TRBV5-3 is identified as an open reading frame with a role that is uncertain. Trimming cost V 2 bases and J 8 bases; bases outside gene matches: 6. CDR3 length: 14 amino acids. CDR3 in DNA: TGTGCCAGAAGCTTTATCGCAGGGGGGGAAAAACTGTTTTTT. It encodes CARSFIAGGEKLFF.

The chain joins TRBV10-3 to TRBJ2-7; 7 bases align to TRBD2. Germline trimming cut 1 base from V and 7 bases from J; bases unmatched to any gene: 25. The germline V gene encodes CDR1 ENHRY and CDR2 SYGVKD. The CDR3 runs 20 residues. CDR3 DNA: TGTGCCATCAGTGAGTATAAGGGCGGTGGGGATCGGCGGGAGAATCGGGAGCAGTACTTC. It is translated as CAISEYKGGGDRRENREQYF.

This clone turned up a few times. CDR3 nucleotides: TGTGCCTGGAGTGGGGACATAACCAGCTACACCTTC. Translated, it gives CAWSGDITSYTF. The chain is built from TRBV30 and TRBJ1-2, with TRBD1 as a possible D gene (6 bases). The germline V gene has CDR1 GTSNPN and CDR2 SVGIG (reference sequence). V dropped 1 base and J dropped 9 bases, with 12 bases sitting between them. The CDR3 sequence is 12 residues long.

The CDR3 is CASSLSGGSRYEQYF. The CDR3 region has the DNA TGTGCCAGCAGTTTATCGGGGGGTAGTAGGTACGAGCAGTACTTC. The chain employs TRBV27 and TRBJ2-7, with D perhaps TRBD2 (6 bases). V dropped 0 bases and J dropped 4 bases, with 13 bases sitting between them. The CDR3 runs to 15 residues. Germline V gene data show CDR1 as MNHEY and CDR2 as SMNVEV (reference sequence).

The chain has TRBV5-1 and TRBJ2-3; 11 nucleotides agree with TRBD2. Trimming at V came to 4 bases and at J to 0 bases, leaving 10 bases not matched to a gene. The CDR3 loop spans 18 amino acids. Germline CDR1 is SGHRS and CDR2 is YFSETQ. The CDR3 DNA reads as TGCGCCAGCAGCCCGATACTACTAGCGGGGGTCAGCACAGATACGCAGTATTTT. This sequence encodes CASSPILLAGVSTDTQYF.

The chain is built from TRBV11-3 and TRBJ2-3; 9 bases agree with TRBD2. The CDR3 covers 17 residues. The trim removed 5 bases at V and 2 bases at J, leaving 11 bases unmatched. Germline CDR1 reads SGHNT; CDR2 reads YENEEA. CDR3 sequence (DNA): TGTGCCAGCAGCGCCCGTCACGGCGGGAGGGACACAGATACGCAGTATTTT. Its translation: CASSARHGGRDTDTQYF.

V and J are TRBV11-2 and TRBJ1-1, with TRBD1 as a possible D gene (5 bases). V was shortened by 3 bases and J by 1 base, with 9 bases between the two germline ends. The CDR3 length is 14 residues. In germline, CDR1 is SGHAT, CDR2 FQNNGV. CDR3 sequence (DNA): TGTGCCAGCAGCTTTGGGGGGAAGAACACTGAAGCTTTCTTT. This translates into CASSFGGKNTEAFF.